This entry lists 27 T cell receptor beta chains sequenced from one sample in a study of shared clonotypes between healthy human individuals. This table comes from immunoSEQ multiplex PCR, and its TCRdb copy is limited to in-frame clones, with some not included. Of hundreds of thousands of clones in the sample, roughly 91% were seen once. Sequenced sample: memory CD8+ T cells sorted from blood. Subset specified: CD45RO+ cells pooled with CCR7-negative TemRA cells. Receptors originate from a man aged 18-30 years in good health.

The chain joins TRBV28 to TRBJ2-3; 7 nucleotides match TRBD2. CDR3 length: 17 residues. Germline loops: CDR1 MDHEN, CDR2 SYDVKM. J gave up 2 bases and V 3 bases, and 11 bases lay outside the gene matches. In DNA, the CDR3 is TGTGCCAGCAGTTTTGGGGAGGGGATGCTAGCCACAGATACGCAGTATTTT. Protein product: CASSFGEGMLATDTQYF.

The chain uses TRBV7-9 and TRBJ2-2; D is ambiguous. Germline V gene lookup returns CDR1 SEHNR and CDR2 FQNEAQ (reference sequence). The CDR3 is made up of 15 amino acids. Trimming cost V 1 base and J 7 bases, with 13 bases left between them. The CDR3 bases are TGTGCCAGCAGCTTAGTAGGGCTGAAAGTCGGGGAGCTGTTTTTT. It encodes CASSLVGLKVGELFF.

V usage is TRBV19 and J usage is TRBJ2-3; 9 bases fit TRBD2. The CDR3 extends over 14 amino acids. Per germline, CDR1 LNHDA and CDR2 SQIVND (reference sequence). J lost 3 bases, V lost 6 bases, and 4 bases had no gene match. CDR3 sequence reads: CASSPGLATDTQYF. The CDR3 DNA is TGTGCCAGTAGCCCCGGACTAGCGACAGATACGCAGTATTTT.

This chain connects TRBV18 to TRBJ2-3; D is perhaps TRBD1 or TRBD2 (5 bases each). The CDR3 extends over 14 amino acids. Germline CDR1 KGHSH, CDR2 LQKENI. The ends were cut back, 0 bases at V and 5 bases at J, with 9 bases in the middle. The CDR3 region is CASSPPRGVDTQYF. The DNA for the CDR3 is TGTGCCAGCTCACCACCCCGGGGCGTAGATACGCAGTATTTT.

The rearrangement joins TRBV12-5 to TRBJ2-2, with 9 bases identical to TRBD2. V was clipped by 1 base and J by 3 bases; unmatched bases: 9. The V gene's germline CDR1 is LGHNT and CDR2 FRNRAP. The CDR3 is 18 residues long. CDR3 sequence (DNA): TGTGCTAGTGGTTTGGCCATCCTGGCGGGAGGGTACACCGGGGAGCTGTTTTTT. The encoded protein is CASGLAILAGGYTGELFF.

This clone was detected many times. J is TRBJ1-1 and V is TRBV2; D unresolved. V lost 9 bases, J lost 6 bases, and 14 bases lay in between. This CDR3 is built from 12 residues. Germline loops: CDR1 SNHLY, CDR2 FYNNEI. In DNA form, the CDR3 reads TGTGCCAGTCGGCAAGGGCTGGCTGAAGCTTTCTTT. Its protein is CASRQGLAEAFF.

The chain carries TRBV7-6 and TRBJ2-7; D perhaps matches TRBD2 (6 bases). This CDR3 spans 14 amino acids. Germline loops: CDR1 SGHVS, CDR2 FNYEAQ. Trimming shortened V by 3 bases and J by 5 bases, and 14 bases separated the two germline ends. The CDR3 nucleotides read TGTGCCAGCAGCTTCGGGAGTCTATACCACGAGCAGTACTTC. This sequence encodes CASSFGSLYHEQYF.

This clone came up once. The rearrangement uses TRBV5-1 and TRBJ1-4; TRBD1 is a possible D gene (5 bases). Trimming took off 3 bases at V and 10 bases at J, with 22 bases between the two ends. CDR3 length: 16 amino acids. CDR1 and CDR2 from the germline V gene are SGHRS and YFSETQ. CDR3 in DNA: TGCGCCAGCAGCTACTTCTACAGGCGGCCAAGGCGAAAACTGTTTTTT. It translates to CASSYFYRRPRRKLFF.

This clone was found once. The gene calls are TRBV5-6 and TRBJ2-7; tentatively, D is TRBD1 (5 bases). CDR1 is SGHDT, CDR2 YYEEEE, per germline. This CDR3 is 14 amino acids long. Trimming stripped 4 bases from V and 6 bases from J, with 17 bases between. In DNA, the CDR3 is TGTGCCAGCAGCGGTGGGGCCTACTTAGGCGAGCAGTACTTC. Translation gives CASSGGAYLGEQYF.

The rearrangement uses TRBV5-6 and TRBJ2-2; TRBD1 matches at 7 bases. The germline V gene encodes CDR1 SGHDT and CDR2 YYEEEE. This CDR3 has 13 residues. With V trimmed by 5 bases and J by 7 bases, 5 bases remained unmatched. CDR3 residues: CASSFQGDGELFF. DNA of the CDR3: TGTGCCAGCAGTTTTCAGGGGGACGGGGAGCTGTTTTTT. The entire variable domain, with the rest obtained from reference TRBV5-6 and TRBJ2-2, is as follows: DAGVTQSPTHLIKTRGQQVTLRCSPKSGHDTVSWYQQALGQGPQFIFQYYEEEERQRGNFPDRFSGHQFPNYSSELNVNALLLGDSALYLCASSFQGDGELFFGEGSRLTVL.

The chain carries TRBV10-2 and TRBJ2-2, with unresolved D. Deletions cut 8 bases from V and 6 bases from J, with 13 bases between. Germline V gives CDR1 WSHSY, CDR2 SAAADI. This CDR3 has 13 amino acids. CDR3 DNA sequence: TGCGCCAGCCGGCACAATTGGGCCGGGGAGCTGTTTTTT. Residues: CASRHNWAGELFF.

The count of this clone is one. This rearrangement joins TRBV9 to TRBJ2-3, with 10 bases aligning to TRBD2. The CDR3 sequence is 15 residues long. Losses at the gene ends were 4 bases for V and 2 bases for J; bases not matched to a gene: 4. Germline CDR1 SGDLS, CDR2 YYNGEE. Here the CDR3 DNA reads TGTGCCAGCAGCCCTAGCGGGGGACTCACAGATACGCAGTATTTT. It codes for CASSPSGGLTDTQYF.

The CDR3 coding sequence is TGTGCCAGCAGCTTAGAAGGGACGGAGGGGGATGATACGCAGTATTTT. Its protein product is CASSLEGTEGDDTQYF. The chain links TRBV13 to TRBJ2-3; either TRBD1 or TRBD2 may supply D (6 bases each). V was cut by 1 base and J by 6 bases, with 17 bases left in between. Per germline, CDR1 PRHDT and CDR2 FYEKMQ (reference sequence). This CDR3 region has 16 residues.

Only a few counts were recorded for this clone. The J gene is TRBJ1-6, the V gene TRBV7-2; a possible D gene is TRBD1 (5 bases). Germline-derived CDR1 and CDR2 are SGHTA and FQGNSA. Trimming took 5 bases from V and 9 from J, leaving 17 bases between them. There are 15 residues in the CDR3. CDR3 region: CASSPGTSVTSPLHF. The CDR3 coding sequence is TGTGCCAGCAGCCCAGGGACCTCCGTTACTTCACCCCTCCACTTT.

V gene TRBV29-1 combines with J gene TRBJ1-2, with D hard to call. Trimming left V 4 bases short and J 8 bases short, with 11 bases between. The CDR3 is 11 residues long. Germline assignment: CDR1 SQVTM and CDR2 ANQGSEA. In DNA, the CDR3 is TGCAGCGTTGTTGCGACGGACGGCTACACCTTC. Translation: CSVVATDGYTF.

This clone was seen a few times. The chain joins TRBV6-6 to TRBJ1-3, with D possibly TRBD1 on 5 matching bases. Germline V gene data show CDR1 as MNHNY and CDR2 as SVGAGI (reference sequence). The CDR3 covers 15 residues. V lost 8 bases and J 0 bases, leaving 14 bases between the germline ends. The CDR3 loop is CASLETVYSGNTIYF. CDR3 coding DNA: TGTGCCAGCCTAGAGACAGTCTACTCTGGAAACACCATATATTTT.

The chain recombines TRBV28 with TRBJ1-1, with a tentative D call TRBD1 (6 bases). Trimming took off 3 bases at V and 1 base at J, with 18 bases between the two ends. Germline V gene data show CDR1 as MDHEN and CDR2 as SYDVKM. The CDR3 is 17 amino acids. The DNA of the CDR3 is TGTGCCAGCAGTTTGTTACTGCAACAGGGAGAGAACACTGAAGCTTTCTTT. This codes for CASSLLLQQGENTEAFF.

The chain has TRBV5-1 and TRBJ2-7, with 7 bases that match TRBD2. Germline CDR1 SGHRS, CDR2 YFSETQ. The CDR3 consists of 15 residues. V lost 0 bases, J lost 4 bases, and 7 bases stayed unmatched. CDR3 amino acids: CASSLVTSTGYEQYF. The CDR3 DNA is TGCGCCAGCAGCTTGGTGACTAGCACGGGGTACGAGCAGTACTTC.

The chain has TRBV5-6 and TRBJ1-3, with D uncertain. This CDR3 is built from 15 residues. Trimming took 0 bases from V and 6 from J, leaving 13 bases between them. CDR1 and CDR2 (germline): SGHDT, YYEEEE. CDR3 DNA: TGTGCCAGCAGCTTGGTTTATACAGCGGAAAACACCATATATTTT. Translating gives CASSLVYTAENTIYF.

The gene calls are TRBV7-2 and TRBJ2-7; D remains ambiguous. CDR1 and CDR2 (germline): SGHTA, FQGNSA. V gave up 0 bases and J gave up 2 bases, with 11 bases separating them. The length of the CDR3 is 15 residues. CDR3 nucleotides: TGTGCCAGCAGCTTAGCCTCTGGAGAAGCCTACGAGCAGTACTTC. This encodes CASSLASGEAYEQYF. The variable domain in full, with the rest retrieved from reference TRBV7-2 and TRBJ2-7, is GAGVSQSPSNKVTEKGKDVELRCDPISGHTALYWYRQSLGQGLEFLIYFQGNSAPDKSGLPSDRFSAERTGGSVSTLTIQRTQQEDSAVYLCASSLASGEAYEQYFGPGTRLTVT.

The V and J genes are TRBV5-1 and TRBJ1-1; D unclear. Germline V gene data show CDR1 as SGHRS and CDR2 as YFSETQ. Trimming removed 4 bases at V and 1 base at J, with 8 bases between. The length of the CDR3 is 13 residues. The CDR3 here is CASSPDTNTEAFF. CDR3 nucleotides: TGCGCCAGCAGCCCTGACACGAACACTGAAGCTTTCTTT.

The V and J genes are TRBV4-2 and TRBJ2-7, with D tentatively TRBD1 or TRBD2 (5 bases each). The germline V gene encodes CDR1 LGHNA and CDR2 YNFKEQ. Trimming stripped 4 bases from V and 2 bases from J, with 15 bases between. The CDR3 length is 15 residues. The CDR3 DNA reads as TGTGCCAGCAGCCCCGCGGCCGGGGCAACCTACGAGCAGTACTTC. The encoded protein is CASSPAAGATYEQYF.

CDR3 residues: CASGSLVLAGPGHYTDTQYF. The CDR3, as DNA: TGCGCCAGCGGGAGTCTGGTACTAGCGGGACCGGGGCACTACACAGATACGCAGTATTTT. The rearrangement links TRBV10-1 to TRBJ2-3; 10 nucleotides align to TRBD2. CDR3 length: 20 amino acids. Germline V gives CDR1 WNHNN, CDR2 SYGVQD (reference sequence). The V gene end was trimmed by 8 bases and the J gene end by 2 bases; junction bases not matched to a gene: 22.

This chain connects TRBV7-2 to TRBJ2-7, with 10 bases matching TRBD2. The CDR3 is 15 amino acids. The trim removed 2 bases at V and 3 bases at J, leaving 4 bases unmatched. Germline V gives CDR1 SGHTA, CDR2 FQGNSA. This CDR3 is CASSLWLAGDYEQYF. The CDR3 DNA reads TGTGCCAGCAGCTTATGGCTAGCGGGGGACTACGAGCAGTACTTC.

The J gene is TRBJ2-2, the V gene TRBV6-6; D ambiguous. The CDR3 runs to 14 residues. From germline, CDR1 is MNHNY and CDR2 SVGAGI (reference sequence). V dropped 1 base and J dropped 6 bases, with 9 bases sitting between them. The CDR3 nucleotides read TGTGCCAGCAGTTACTTTGGGGTCTCCGGGGAGCTGTTTTTT. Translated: CASSYFGVSGELFF.

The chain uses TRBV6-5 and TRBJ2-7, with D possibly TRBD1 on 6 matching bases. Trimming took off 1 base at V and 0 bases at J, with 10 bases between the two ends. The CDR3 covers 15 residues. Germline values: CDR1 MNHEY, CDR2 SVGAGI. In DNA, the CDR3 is TGTGCCAGCAGTTACTATCAGGGGAACTCCTACGAGCAGTACTTC. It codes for CASSYYQGNSYEQYF.

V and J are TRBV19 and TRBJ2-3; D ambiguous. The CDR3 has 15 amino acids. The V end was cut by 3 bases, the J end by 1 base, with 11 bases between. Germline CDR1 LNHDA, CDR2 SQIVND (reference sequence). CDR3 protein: CASSMIISGTDTQYF. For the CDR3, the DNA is TGTGCCAGTAGTATGATAATATCTGGCACAGATACGCAGTATTTT.